The rows below give T cell receptor beta chains drawn from one sample of a study of human T cells and chemical hapten exposure. TCRdb re-analysed the RACE reads in MiXCR, keeping a single row per CDR3 protein. The sample records 80,000 to 100,000 distinct CDR3 sequences, over 8% being singletons. The sample was whole blood. These receptors all stem from a female donor in good health. Some clones in this sample may be carry-over from other donors' samples. The CDR3 runs from the conserved cysteine through the conserved F or W. A D gene is named only where the DNA matches it firmly. Clone size appears in some rows only: once, few, many, or a class for an expanded clone.

size | D | J | V | CDR3 | DNA
. | TRBD1 | TRBJ2-3 | TRBV10-1 | CASSSLGAGGADTQYF | TGCGCCAGCAGTTCCCTTGGGGCAGGGGGCGCAGATACGCAGTATTTT
many | . | TRBJ1-1 | TRBV3-1 | CASSQDRATTEAFF | TGTGCCAGCAGCCAAGATAGAGCGACCACTGAAGCTTTCTTT
. | . | TRBJ1-5 | TRBV28 | CASSRQAIGNQPQHF | TGTGCCAGCAGCCGACAGGCTATAGGTAATCAGCCCCAGCATTTT
many | TRBD1 | TRBJ2-7 | TRBV29-1 | CSANRGMEQYF | TGCAGCGCTAACAGGGGTATGGAGCAGTACTTC
many | TRBD1 | TRBJ2-1 | TRBV11-2 | CASRPYRGRNNEQFF | TGTGCCAGCAGACCATACAGGGGTAGGAACAATGAGCAGTTCTTC
. | TRBD1 | TRBJ2-5 | TRBV11-2 | CASSLRTGSEETQYF | TGTGCCAGCAGCTTACGGACAGGGTCCGAGGAGACCCAGTACTTC
many | TRBD2 | TRBJ2-3 | TRBV4-3 | CASSQGLAGAPDTQYF | TGCGCCAGCAGCCAAGGACTAGCGGGAGCCCCAGATACGCAGTATTTT
many | . | TRBJ2-1 | TRBV5-1 | CASSSGAVGGYNEQFF | TGCGCCAGCAGCTCCGGGGCCGTCGGGGGTTACAATGAGCAGTTCTTC
few | TRBD1 | TRBJ1-2 | TRBV12-3/TRBV12-4 | CASSRGQGATYGYTF | TGTGCCAGCAGTCGGGGACAGGGGGCGACCTATGGCTACACCTTC
many | TRBD2 | TRBJ2-4 | TRBV12-3/TRBV12-4 | CASSRTSGAKNIQYF | TGTGCCAGCAGCAGGACTAGTGGAGCCAAAAACATTCAGTACTTC
. | . | TRBJ2-7 | TRBV18 | CASTPGTLLYEQYF | TGTGCCAGCACACCCGGGACCCTGCTCTACGAGCAGTACTTC
. | TRBD1 | TRBJ1-5 | TRBV6-2/TRBV6-3 | CASSYDRGQPQHF | TGTGCCAGCAGTTACGACAGGGGCCAGCCCCAGCATTTT
many | . | TRBJ2-7 | TRBV20-1 | CSARDQYEQYF | TGCAGTGCTAGAGATCAATACGAGCAGTACTTC
few | TRBD2 | TRBJ2-7 | TRBV20-1 | CSANKIAGGPEQYF | TGCAGTGCTAATAAAATAGCGGGAGGTCCCGAGCAGTACTTC
. | . | TRBJ1-3 | TRBV20-1 | CSASALSSGNTIYF | TGCAGTGCCAGTGCATTAAGCTCTGGAAACACCATATATTTT
few | . | TRBJ1-1 | TRBV12-3/TRBV12-4 | CASSDWQPRGLHTEAFF | TGTGCCAGCAGCGACTGGCAGCCACGTGGACTTCACACTGAAGCTTTCTTT
. | TRBD2 | TRBJ2-5 | TRBV24-1 | CATSDPALGGETQYF | TGTGCCACCAGTGATCCCGCCCTCGGGGGGGAGACCCAGTACTTC
few | TRBD2 | TRBJ2-1 | TRBV2 | CASRPGLAGAHEQFF | TGTGCCAGCAGGCCGGGACTAGCGGGAGCCCATGAGCAGTTCTTC
. | . | TRBJ2-3 | TRBV7-2 | CASSILSDTQYF | TGTGCCAGCAGCATCTTGTCAGACACGCAGTATTTT
many | TRBD2 | TRBJ2-2 | TRBV2 | CASSEDRAGPSTGELFF | TGTGCCAGCAGTGAAGATCGAGCGGGACCCTCTACCGGGGAGCTGTTTTTT
many | . | TRBJ2-7 | TRBV5-1 | CASSLGRYEQYF | TGCGCCAGCAGCTTGGGCAGGTACGAGCAGTACTTC
. | . | TRBJ1-6 | TRBV27 | CASSINRANSPLHF | TGTGCCAGCAGTATAAACAGGGCTAATTCACCCCTCCACTTT